The 9 T cell receptor beta chains below come from one sample, sequenced in a study of blood T cell repertoires in COVID-19 (dated by TCRdb to the early 2020s). The receptor library was made with the immunoSEQ multiplex PCR assay. The clones in this table, taken by TCRdb from immuneACCESS, are in-frame only. Not every clone is retained; where verified, under half of the shortfall comes from an unresolved V gene, and the cause of the rest is unknown. The sample has 110,000 to 150,000 clones on record, 85% to 90% of them singletons. The ten largest make up approximately 10% of the sample. Sample: PBMCs or T cells enriched from blood (not recorded which). The receptors originated from a man aged 55 to 70 who had recovered from COVID-19.

This chain connects TRBV4-1 to TRBJ2-2, with 9 bases that match TRBD1. V lost 4 bases to trimming and J lost 5 bases; unmatched junction nucleotides: 5. The CDR3 covers 15 residues. Germline lookup yields CDR1 MGHRA and CDR2 YSYEKL. The CDR3 bases are TGCGCCAGCAGCCCGGGACAGGGTTTTACCGGGGAGCTGTTTTTT. This translates into CASSPGQGFTGELFF.

This CDR3 reads CASSDGQPYSNQPQHF. The CDR3 DNA follows: TGCGCCAGCAGCGATGGACAACCGTATAGCAATCAGCCCCAGCATTTT. The chain uses TRBV10-2 and TRBJ1-5; possible D gene TRBD1, 5 bases. From germline, CDR1 is WSHSY and CDR2 SAAADI. The CDR3 has 16 amino acids. V lost 6 bases and J 0 bases, leaving 15 bases between the germline ends.

This chain joins TRBV10-3 and TRBJ2-3, with D possibly TRBD1 on 6 matching bases. This CDR3 contains 14 residues. The V and J ends lost 6 bases and 2 bases respectively, with 12 bases between them. Germline V gene sequence: CDR1 ENHRY, CDR2 SYGVKD. CDR3 sequence: CAISRTENTDTQYF. The CDR3 DNA reads as TGTGCCATCAGCAGGACAGAAAACACAGATACGCAGTATTTT.

The gene calls are TRBV27 and TRBJ2-2, with no clear D. V was pared by 0 bases and J by 1 base, with 6 bases between. Per germline, CDR1 MNHEY and CDR2 SMNVEV (reference sequence). The CDR3 runs 15 residues. The chain's CDR3 is CASSLSAVNTGELFF. In nucleotides, the CDR3 is TGTGCCAGCAGTTTATCGGCGGTGAACACCGGGGAGCTGTTTTTT.

The sample holds one count of this clone. CDR3 DNA sequence: TGTGCTAGTGGGCAGGGATTAAGCACAGATACGCAGTATTTT. Encoded protein: CASGQGLSTDTQYF. The chain joins TRBV12-5 to TRBJ2-3; maybe TRBD1 (5 bases). CDR3 length equals 14 residues. V shed 6 bases and J shed 0 bases, with 10 bases lying between them. The V gene's germline CDR1 is LGHNT and CDR2 FRNRAP.

V usage is TRBV4-2 and J usage is TRBJ1-3; TRBD1 matches at 10 bases. The CDR3 covers 15 residues. J gave up 7 bases and V 0 bases, and 3 bases lay outside the gene matches. Germline CDR1 and CDR2: LGHNA and YNFKEQ. CDR3 in DNA: TGTGCCAGCAGCCAAGACCCGGGACAGGGGAACACCATATATTTT. This translates into CASSQDPGQGNTIYF.

The chain carries TRBV3-1 (or the pseudogene TRBV3-2) and TRBJ2-3; D is possibly TRBD2 (7 bases). The V gene lost 4 bases and the J gene lost 5 bases, with 19 bases spanning the gap. Per the germline V gene, CDR1 is LGHDT and CDR2 is YNNKEL (reference sequence). The CDR3 has 16 residues. This CDR3 reads CASSPPGWGGGDTQYF. CDR3 DNA: TGTGCCAGCAGCCCCCCAGGTTGGGGGGGCGGAGATACGCAGTATTTT.

The chain has TRBV2 and TRBJ2-1, with 8 positions matching TRBD1. V lost 6 bases and J lost 5; bases outside the gene matches: 9. The germline V gene has CDR1 SNHLY and CDR2 FYNNEI. The CDR3 has 15 residues. The CDR3 protein is CASRSDRGKNNEQFF. As DNA, the CDR3 is TGTGCCAGCAGATCCGACAGGGGTAAAAACAATGAGCAGTTCTTC. Complete variable domain (other parts from reference TRBV2 and TRBJ2-1): EPEVTQTPSHQVTQMGQEVILRCVPISNHLYFYWYRQILGQKVEFLVSFYNNEISEKSEIFDDQFSVERPDGSNFTLKIRSTKLEDSAMYFCASRSDRGKNNEQFFGPGTRLTVL.

This clone was counted a single time. The J gene is TRBJ2-2, the V gene TRBV27; TRBD1 aligns across 9 bases. The CDR3 is made up of 15 amino acids. Germline CDR1 is MNHEY and CDR2 is SMNVEV (reference sequence). V was clipped by 6 bases and J by 5 bases; unmatched bases: 7. The CDR3 DNA is TGTGCCAGCAGCCGGTCCGGACAGGGGACCGGGGAGCTGTTTTTT. This translates into CASSRSGQGTGELFF.